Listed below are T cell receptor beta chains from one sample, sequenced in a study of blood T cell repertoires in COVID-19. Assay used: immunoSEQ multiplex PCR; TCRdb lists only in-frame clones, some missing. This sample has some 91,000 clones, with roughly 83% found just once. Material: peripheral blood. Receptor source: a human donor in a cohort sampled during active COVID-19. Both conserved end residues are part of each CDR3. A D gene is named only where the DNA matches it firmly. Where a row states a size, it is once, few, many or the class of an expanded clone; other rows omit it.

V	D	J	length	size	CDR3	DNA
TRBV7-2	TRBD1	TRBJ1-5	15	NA	CASSFIGQGGQPQHF	TGTGCCAGCAGCTTTATCGGACAGGGGGGACAGCCCCAGCATTTT
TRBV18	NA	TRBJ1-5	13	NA	CASSPGNGQPQHF	TGTGCCAGCTCACCGGGCAACGGTCAGCCCCAGCATTTT
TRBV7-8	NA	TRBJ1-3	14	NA	CASSLTNAGNTIYF	TGTGCCAGCAGCTTAACTAATGCCGGAAACACCATATATTTT
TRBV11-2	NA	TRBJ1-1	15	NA	CASSLRLGGNTEAFF	TGTGCCAGCAGCCTAAGGTTAGGGGGAAACACTGAAGCTTTCTTT
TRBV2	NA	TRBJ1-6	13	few	CAGAGSENSPLHF	TGTGCCGGGGCAGGGTCCGAGAATTCACCCCTCCACTTT
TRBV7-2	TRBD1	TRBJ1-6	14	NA	CASSLQGADSPLHF	TGTGCCAGCAGCTTACAGGGGGCGGATTCACCCCTCCACTTT
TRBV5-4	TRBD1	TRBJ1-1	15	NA	CASHLTSGGHTEAFF	TGTGCCAGCCATTTAACCTCAGGGGGGCACACTGAAGCTTTCTTT
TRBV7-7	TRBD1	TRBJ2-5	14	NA	CASSFGQGGETQYF	TGTGCTAGCAGCTTCGGACAGGGGGGAGAGACCCAGTACTTC
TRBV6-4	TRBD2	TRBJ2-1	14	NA	CASSRLAGENEQFF	TGTGCCAGCAGTCGACTAGCGGGGGAAAATGAGCAGTTCTTC
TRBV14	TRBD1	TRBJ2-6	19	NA	CASSQYHDRGFSGANVLTF	TGTGCCAGCAGCCAATACCATGACAGGGGATTCTCTGGGGCCAACGTCCTGACTTTC
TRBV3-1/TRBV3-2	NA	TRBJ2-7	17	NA	CASSQAYQGKYSGEQYF	TGTGCCAGCAGCCAAGCCTATCAGGGGAAGTATTCGGGCGAGCAGTACTTC
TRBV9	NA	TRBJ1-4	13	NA	CASSDRVSEKLFF	TGTGCCAGCAGCGACAGGGTTAGTGAAAAACTGTTTTTT
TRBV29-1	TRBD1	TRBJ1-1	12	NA	CSVTGANTEAFF	TGCAGCGTGACAGGGGCGAACACTGAAGCTTTCTTT
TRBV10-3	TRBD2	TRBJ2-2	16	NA	CAISELAGENAGELFF	TGTGCCATCAGTGAGCTAGCGGGGGAAAACGCCGGGGAGCTGTTTTTT
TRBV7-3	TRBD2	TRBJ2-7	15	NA	CASSLGSGRAEEQYF	TGTGCCAGCAGCTTGGGGAGCGGGAGGGCCGAGGAGCAGTACTTC
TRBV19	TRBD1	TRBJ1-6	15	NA	CASSIGTGDNSPLHF	TGTGCCAGTAGTATAGGGACAGGAGACAATTCACCCCTCCACTTT
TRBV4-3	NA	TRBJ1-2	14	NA	CASSQDRRSYGYTF	TGCGCCAGCAGCCAAGATCGGCGGAGCTATGGCTACACCTTC
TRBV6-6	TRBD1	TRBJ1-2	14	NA	CASSLIDRDYGYTF	TGTGCCAGCAGTCTAATTGACAGGGACTATGGCTACACCTTC
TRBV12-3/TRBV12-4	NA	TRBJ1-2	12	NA	CATTGGDYGYTF	TGTGCCACGACGGGGGGGGACTATGGCTACACCTTC
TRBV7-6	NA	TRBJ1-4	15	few	CASTSGDQTNEKLFF	TGTGCCAGCACCAGCGGGGATCAAACTAATGAAAAACTGTTTTTT
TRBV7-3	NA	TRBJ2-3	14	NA	CASSSRGFTDTQYF	TGTGCCAGCAGCTCGAGAGGGTTCACAGATACGCAGTATTTT
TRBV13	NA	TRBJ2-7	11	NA	CASSSAYEQYF	TGTGCCAGCAGCTCCGCCTACGAGCAGTACTTC
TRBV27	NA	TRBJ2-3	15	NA	CASSTYFDSTDTQYF	TGTGCCAGCAGTACATACTTCGACTCCACAGATACGCAGTATTTT
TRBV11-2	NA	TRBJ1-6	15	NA	CASSPRGGGDSPLHF	TGTGCCAGCAGCCCACGGGGAGGGGGGGATTCACCCCTCCACTTT
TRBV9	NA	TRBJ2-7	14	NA	CASSVAQEPYEQYF	TGTGCCAGCAGCGTAGCTCAGGAACCCTACGAGCAGTACTTC
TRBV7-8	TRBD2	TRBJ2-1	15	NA	CASSQPSGNYNEQFF	TGTGCCAGCAGCCAACCTAGCGGGAACTACAATGAGCAGTTCTTC
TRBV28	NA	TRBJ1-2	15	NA	CASSSGRGTDYGYTF	TGTGCCAGCAGTTCAGGGAGGGGGACCGACTATGGCTACACCTTC
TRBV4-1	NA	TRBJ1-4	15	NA	CASSPRRNDNEKLFF	TGCGCCAGCAGCCCCAGGCGCAATGATAATGAAAAACTGTTTTTT
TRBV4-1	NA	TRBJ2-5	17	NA	CASSTISLRGVQETQYF	TGCGCCAGCAGCACCATATCCCTTCGCGGCGTCCAAGAGACCCAGTACTTC